This entry features one T cell receptor (beta chain) sequence. Its antigen is unknown. One base away there is no much larger clone; base qualities are not given. The cysteine opens and the phenylalanine closes a CDR3 of 15 amino acids. CDR3 DNA only is kept here, 45 bases in frame from base 1. V ends up 2 bases short and J 2 bases short, with an unmatched junction base count of 5. From a lookup of the germline V gene, CDR1 and CDR2 are SNHLY and FYNNEI. Collaborating institutions collected whole blood in K2EDTA tubes following their own protocols. For TCRbeta analysis, collaborators shipped samples as frozen whole blood, isolated PBMCs, or DNA extracted from either of those sample types. This entry comes from a study of blood T cell repertoires in COVID-19 (dated by TCRdb to 2020 to 2021). A note on the overall study: Samples covering the acute and convalescent phases of COVID-19 were provided by collaborators in the United States, Italy and Spain. The prospective study material was composed of cDNA or gDNA derived from T cells, B-cell-depleted T cells, or PBMCs. Deeply sampled blood TCRbeta repertoires from subjects exposed to, actively infected with, or recovered from COVID-19 were included in the dataset. The repertoires were made available in a free public database intended to serve as a resource for research on the immune response to SARS-CoV-2. The samples were drawn from two sources: the first 160 participants of the ongoing ImmuneRACE study, and 950 to 1,500 subjects contributed by 6 global collaborators. Sample metadata almost always included a de-identified subject ID, COVID-19 status, age in years and sex. Where HLA class I and class II types were available, the types were taken from metadata supplied by the sample provider, not from assay-based typing.

Results and caveats for the whole study, not just this receptor: How much clinical and demographic metadata was included differed by source and by participant, and the metadata was provided uncurated.

TCRbeta CDR3 regions were amplified from genomic DNA using the immunoSEQ Assay, a bias-controlled multiplex PCR. Under the source paper's analysis protocol: Within the assay, amplification of reference gene primers was used to estimate how many nucleated cells each sample contained. To quantify the absolute abundance of each unique TCRbeta CDR3 rearrangement, sequence reads were collapsed and filtered. For each sample, productive Simpson clonality was calculated as the square root of Simpson's diversity index over productive rearrangements. This immuneACCESS table, as held by TCRdb, lists in-frame sequences with V and J called but not all clones. Of the missing ones, under half trace to an unresolved V gene in checked studies; the others have no known cause. V and J calls and clone size follow that table, whereas D and trimming were derived from the DNA. The sample table shows around 130,000 clones, and about four fifths are seen once. Clones ranked in the top ten supply approximately 18% of the sample.

This clonotype was obtained from a woman of 80 years or more with acute or convalescent COVID-19. Sequencing was performed on peripheral blood. The rearrangement joined TRBV2 to TRBJ1-2, and 7 junction bases match TRBD1. The CDR3 reads CASSESPGGNYGYTF. Here is the DNA: TGTGCCAGCAGTGAATCGCCAGGGGGAAACTATGGCTACACCTTC.